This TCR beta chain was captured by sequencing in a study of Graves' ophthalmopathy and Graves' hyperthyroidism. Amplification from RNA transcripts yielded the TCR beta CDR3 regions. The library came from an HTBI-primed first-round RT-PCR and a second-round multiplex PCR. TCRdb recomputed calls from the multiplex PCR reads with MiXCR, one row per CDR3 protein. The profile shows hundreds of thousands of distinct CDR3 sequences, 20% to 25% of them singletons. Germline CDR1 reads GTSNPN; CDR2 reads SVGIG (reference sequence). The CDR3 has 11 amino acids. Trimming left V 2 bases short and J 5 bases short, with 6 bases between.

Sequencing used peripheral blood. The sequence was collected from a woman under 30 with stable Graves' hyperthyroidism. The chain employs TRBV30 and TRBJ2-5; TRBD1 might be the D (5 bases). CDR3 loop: CAWSRGETQYF. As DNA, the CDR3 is TGTGCCTGGAGTAGGGGCGAGACCCAGTACTTC. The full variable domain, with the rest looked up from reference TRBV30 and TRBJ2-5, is SQTIHQWPATLVQPVGSPLSLECTVEGTSNPNLYWYRQAAGRGLQLLFYSVGIGQISSEVPQNLSASRPQDRQFILSSKKLLLSDSGFYLCAWSRGETQYFGPGTRLLVL.